The next 25 T cell receptor beta chains were all read from a single sample in a study of regulatory T cells in long-lasting Graves disease. Arm-PCR of CDR3 regions and iRepertoire HTBI primers were used to build TCR beta libraries. TCRdb redid the calling of the multiplex PCR reads with MiXCR, one entry per CDR3 protein. This table holds roughly 300,000 distinct CDR3 sequences, 15% to 20% found once. Indicated time point: persistent/refractory GD, antithyroid drugs over 5 years with positive TRAb. PBMC-extracted RNA yielded the TCR library. The sample consisted of peripheral blood mononuclear cells (PBMCs), taken when the disease was refractory, from a patient treated with antithyroid drugs. The receptors originated from a female donor with Graves disease.

CDR3 sequence: CASSHRESSYEQYF. The DNA of the CDR3 is TGTGCCAGTAGCCACAGGGAGAGCTCCTACGAGCAGTACTTC. The chain joins TRBV19 to TRBJ2-7, with D perhaps TRBD1 (6 bases). Germline CDR1 and CDR2: LNHDA and SQIVND (reference sequence). CDR3 size: 14 residues. Trimming cost V 6 bases and J 0 bases, with 12 bases left between them.

Turning to this clonotype: This may stem from a read error, because a much larger clone lies one nucleotide away. The genes are TRBV10-3 and TRBJ2-7, with TRBD1 identical over 10 bases. The CDR3 is 15 residues long. The V gene's germline CDR1 is ENHRY and CDR2 SYGVKD. Here the CDR3 reads CAVSDRDRGDHEQYF. Here the CDR3 DNA reads TGTGCCGTCAGTGACCGGGACAGGGGAGACCACGAGCAGTACTTC.

The V and J genes are TRBV5-1 and TRBJ2-2; D is possibly TRBD1 or TRBD2 (5 bases each). V was trimmed by 0 bases and J by 2 bases, leaving 17 bases between them. Germline V lookup: CDR1 SGHRS, CDR2 YFSETQ. The length of the CDR3 is 18 residues. The CDR3 nucleotides read TGCGCCAGCAGCTTGGCCCTACTAGGGGTAGCAAACACCGGGGAGCTGTTTTTT. Translation: CASSLALLGVANTGELFF.

This clonotype occurred many times. This chain uses TRBV30 with TRBJ2-6; D ambiguous. The CDR3 has 15 residues. The V and J ends lost 0 bases and 0 bases respectively, with 6 bases between them. Germline lookup yields CDR1 GTSNPN and CDR2 SVGIG (reference sequence). As DNA, the CDR3 is TGTGCCTGGAGTGTTTCGCTCTCTGGGGCCAACGTCCTGACTTTC. This translates into CAWSVSLSGANVLTF.

This clonotype was observed a few times. The gene calls are TRBV20-1 and TRBJ2-7, with 14 nucleotides matching TRBD2. After removal of 0 bases from V and 5 bases from J, the junction contained 12 bases not matched to a gene. CDR1 and CDR2 from the germline V gene are DFQATT and SNEGSKA (reference sequence). The CDR3 is 18 amino acids. The CDR3, as DNA: TGCAGTGCTAGAGATCGCGGGACTAGCGGGAGCTTACTGGACGAGCAGTACTTC. Translation: CSARDRGTSGSLLDEQYF.

The rearrangement joins TRBV6-5 to TRBJ2-7; the D gene could be TRBD1 or TRBD2 (6 bases each). Germline V CDR1 and CDR2: MNHEY, SVGAGI. This CDR3 has 18 residues. V lost 2 bases to trimming and J lost 0 bases, with 20 bases between them. The CDR3 region is CASSYDPPGGLSSYEQYF. In DNA form, the CDR3 reads TGTGCCAGCAGTTACGATCCGCCCGGGGGCCTTAGCTCCTACGAGCAGTACTTC.

Comments on this clonotype: One junction end does not reproduce the germline sequence, and a read error may be involved. The V gene is TRBV19, the J gene TRBJ1-3, with a possible D match to TRBD1 (5 bases). Germline CDR1 and CDR2: LNHDA and SQIVND (reference sequence). The CDR3 is made up of 15 amino acids. The CDR3 region has the DNA TGTGCCAGTAGTATTAAGGGGCACTCTGGAAACACCACATATTTT. This sequence encodes CASSIKGHSGNTTYF.

The V gene is TRBV5-1, the J gene TRBJ1-3; D ambiguous. This CDR3 contains 14 residues. V gave up 0 bases and J gave up 2 bases, with 6 bases separating them. Germline assignment: CDR1 SGHRS and CDR2 YFSETQ. CDR3: CASSLEATGNTIYF. In nucleotides, the CDR3 is TGCGCCAGCAGCTTGGAGGCTACTGGAAACACCATATATTTT.

In its sample, this clonotype was seen many times. V usage is TRBV12-3 or TRBV12-4 and J usage is TRBJ1-1; possibly TRBD1 for D (5 bases). V dropped 10 bases and J dropped 2 bases, with 11 bases sitting between them. The CDR3 has 12 residues. CDR3 protein: CATHGANTEAFF. CDR3 DNA sequence: TGTGCCACTCACGGGGCTAACACTGAAGCTTTCTTT.

The chain combines TRBV18 with TRBJ1-6; the match to TRBD1 covers 7 bases. After removal of 6 bases from V and 5 bases from J, the junction contained 7 bases not matched to a gene. The germline V gene has CDR1 KGHSH and CDR2 LQKENI. The CDR3 is 15 amino acids. In DNA, the CDR3 is TGTGCCAGCTCCCTCGGGACAGCAGATAATTCACCCCTCCACTTT. Translated, it gives CASSLGTADNSPLHF. Looking up the rest from reference TRBV18 and TRBJ1-6 gives the full variable domain: NAGVMQNPRHLVRRRGQEARLRCSPMKGHSHVYWYRQLPEEGLKFMVYLQKENIIDESGMPKERFSAEFPKEGPSILRIQQVVRGDSAAYFCASSLGTADNSPLHFGNGTRLTVT.

The V gene is TRBV3-1, the J gene TRBJ1-1, with TRBD1 as a possible D gene (5 bases). The CDR3 sequence is 15 residues long. V was trimmed by 0 bases and J by 1 base, leaving 9 bases between them. Germline assignment: CDR1 LGHDT and CDR2 YNNKEL (reference sequence). The CDR3 coding sequence is TGTGCCAGCAGCCAAGAGGGGCGGAGGAACACTGAAGCTTTCTTT. It yields the protein CASSQEGRRNTEAFF.

This clonotype showed up many times. J is TRBJ1-5 and V is TRBV6-1; no definite D call. Germline assignment: CDR1 MNHNS and CDR2 SASEGT. CDR3 length: 16 amino acids. Trimming left V 5 bases short and J 1 base short, with 15 bases between. Here the CDR3 DNA reads TGTGCCAGCAGTCTACCCGGGTTCGAGAGCAATCAGCCCCAGCATTTT. This codes for CASSLPGFESNQPQHF.

This clonotype was counted ten times or more. The rearrangement joins TRBV6-2 or TRBV6-3 to TRBJ1-1, with a weak D call TRBD1 (6 bases). Trimming pared 4 bases from V and 4 bases from J, leaving 13 bases between. Germline V gene sequence: CDR1 MNHEY, CDR2 SVGEGT. This CDR3 spans 14 amino acids. The CDR3 reads CASSSQGRGTEAFF. In nucleotides, the CDR3 is TGTGCCAGCAGTTCACAGGGAAGGGGCACTGAAGCTTTCTTT.

This clonotype was found many times. The genes are TRBV6-1 and TRBJ2-7; TRBD1 is a possible D gene (6 bases). Trimming took 10 bases from V and 0 from J, leaving 19 bases between them. The germline CDR1 and CDR2 sequences are MNHNS and SASEGT. This CDR3 is built from 15 residues. The DNA for the CDR3 is TGTGCCACCCAACTAGGACAGCTTAGCTCCTACGAGCAGTACTTC. It yields the protein CATQLGQLSSYEQYF.

The chain employs TRBV7-9 and TRBJ2-7, with no clear D. CDR1 SEHNR and CDR2 FQNEAQ come from the germline V gene (reference sequence). The CDR3 length is 11 residues. Trimming cost V 3 bases and J 4 bases, with 4 bases left between them. CDR3: CASSFQYEQYF. The CDR3, as DNA: TGTGCCAGCAGCTTCCAATACGAGCAGTACTTC.

This clonotype was seen at least ten times. The chain combines TRBV12-5 with TRBJ1-4; D remains unclear. CDR1 and CDR2 from the germline V gene are LGHNT and FRNRAP. The V gene lost 0 bases and the J gene lost 8 bases, with 7 bases spanning the gap. The CDR3 sequence is 13 residues long. The CDR3 coding sequence is TGTGCTAGTGGTTTGGTACACACGGAAAAACTGTTTTTT. Encoded protein: CASGLVHTEKLFF. The full variable domain, in which reference TRBV12-5 and TRBJ1-4 provide the parts outside the CDR3, is DARVTQTPRHKVTEMGQEVTMRCQPILGHNTVFWYRQTMMQGLELLAYFRNRAPLDDSGMPKDRFSAEMPDATLATLKIQPSEPRDSAVYFCASGLVHTEKLFFGSGTQLSVL.

This chain links TRBV3-2 with TRBJ2-5; the table assigns TRBD2, which was not confirmed against the DNA. TRBV3-2 is listed as a pseudogene. The CDR3 spans 17 residues. This CDR3 reads CASSQDSSGGRKETQYF. The DNA of the CDR3 is TGTGCCAGCAGCCAAGATTCTAGCGGGGGGAGGAAGGAGACCCAGTACTTC.

This clonotype was recorded many times. The V gene is TRBV27, the J gene TRBJ1-2; D unclear. V lost 5 bases, J lost 7 bases, and 11 bases lay in between. The length of the CDR3 is 12 residues. Germline CDR1 reads MNHEY; CDR2 reads SMNVEV (reference sequence). The CDR3 protein is CASSPLMGGYTF. The CDR3 DNA is TGTGCCAGCAGTCCACTAATGGGTGGCTACACCTTC.

This clonotype was observed a few times. This chain links TRBV29-1 with TRBJ1-2, with D maybe TRBD1 (6 bases). Germline V gives CDR1 SQVTM, CDR2 ANQGSEA. This CDR3 contains 11 residues. V gave up 6 bases and J gave up 4 bases, with 9 bases separating them. The CDR3 DNA is TGCAGCGTGGGACATGGCTATGGCTACACCTTC. As protein: CSVGHGYGYTF. The whole variable domain, filled in from reference TRBV29-1 and TRBJ1-2, reads SAVISQKPSRDICQRGTSLTIQCQVDSQVTMMFWYRQQPGQSLTLIATANQGSEATYESGFVIDKFPISRPNLTFSTLTVSNMSPEDSSIYLCSVGHGYGYTFGSGTRLTVV.

The sample holds many counts of this clonotype. The CDR3 nucleotides read TGTGCCAGCAGTCCCGAGAGGCCTAACTATGGCTACACCTTC. This sequence encodes CASSPERPNYGYTF. V gene TRBV28 combines with J gene TRBJ1-2, with D unclear. The germline V gene has CDR1 MDHEN and CDR2 SYDVKM. V lost 5 bases and J 0 bases, leaving 10 bases between the germline ends. This CDR3 is built from 14 residues.

This chain links TRBV5-1 with TRBJ2-7; D ambiguous. Germline V gene lookup returns CDR1 SGHRS and CDR2 YFSETQ. This CDR3 comprises 13 residues. The ends were cut back, 0 bases at V and 6 bases at J, with 10 bases in the middle. Here the CDR3 reads CASSLGQRGEQYF. The CDR3 DNA reads TGCGCCAGCAGCTTGGGGCAGCGTGGCGAGCAGTACTTC.

The genes are TRBV18 and TRBJ2-5; either TRBD1 or TRBD2 may supply D (5 bases each). Trimming pared 8 bases from V and 5 bases from J, leaving 21 bases between. This CDR3 contains 15 residues. CDR1 KGHSH and CDR2 LQKENI come from the germline V gene. The CDR3 spells CASAPGPRSGETQYF. The DNA for the CDR3 is TGTGCCAGCGCCCCAGGGCCGCGGTCGGGGGAGACCCAGTACTTC.

The chain has TRBV27 and TRBJ1-5; possibly TRBD1 for D (6 bases). With 8 bases removed from V and 4 bases from J, the gap between germline ends came to 21 bases. Germline-derived CDR1 and CDR2 are MNHEY and SMNVEV (reference sequence). The CDR3 length is 16 residues. The CDR3 loop reads CASRGGAGASNQPQHF. CDR3 bases: TGTGCCAGCCGCGGGGGGGCGGGGGCGTCTAATCAGCCCCAGCATTTT.

This clonotype was counted many times. V is TRBV2 and J is TRBJ2-7, with D perhaps TRBD2 (6 bases). Looked up from germline, CDR1 is SNHLY and CDR2 is FYNNEI. Trimming left V 6 bases short and J 0 bases short, with 18 bases between. The CDR3 length is 16 residues. CDR3 protein: CASRGGQGFNSYEQYF. The CDR3, as DNA: TGTGCCAGCAGGGGAGGACAAGGATTTAACTCCTACGAGCAGTACTTC.

This clonotype was seen just once. The chain recombines TRBV20-1 with TRBJ2-5; tentative D call: TRBD1 (6 bases). Germline loops: CDR1 DFQATT, CDR2 SNEGSKA (reference sequence). V lost 4 bases and J lost 4, with 13 bases in between. The CDR3 runs to 13 residues. The CDR3 loop is CSAIGGWGETQYF. The DNA of the CDR3 is TGCAGTGCTATAGGGGGATGGGGAGAGACCCAGTACTTC.